The 4 T cell receptor beta chains reported below all come from one sample, sequenced in a study of shared clonotypes between healthy human individuals. Profiling relied on immunoSEQ multiplex PCR, and the TCRdb table lists in-frame clones only, not all of them. Of roughly 2.2 million clones in the sample, 85% to 95% were seen once. Sequencing was carried out using naive CD4+ T cells from PBMCs. The subset is: CD45RA+ positively selected. Receptors originate from a man younger than 35 in good health. Some clones in this sample may be carry-over from other donors' samples.

This rearrangement joins TRBV28 to TRBJ1-2, with TRBD1 matching over 9 bases. Germline V gives CDR1 MDHEN, CDR2 SYDVKM. The CDR3 runs 17 residues. Germline trimming cut 2 bases from V and 8 bases from J; bases unmatched to any gene: 15. CDR3 nucleotides: TGTGCCAGCAGTTTAAGTAGGGTGGACAGGGGCTATTCGGGCTACACCTTC. Amino acids: CASSLSRVDRGYSGYTF.

The chain recombines TRBV9 with TRBJ2-2, with 8 bases aligning to TRBD2. The CDR3 loop spans 20 amino acids. Germline lookup yields CDR1 SGDLS and CDR2 YYNGEE. J was trimmed by 0 bases and V by 4 bases; bases with no gene match: 17. The CDR3, as DNA: TGTGCCAGCAGCCGAAGCTTCCGCACTAGCGGCCTCACGAACACCGGGGAGCTGTTTTTT. It is translated as CASSRSFRTSGLTNTGELFF.

The J gene is TRBJ2-2, the V gene TRBV4-2; D not resolved. Germline lookup yields CDR1 LGHNA and CDR2 YNFKEQ. This CDR3 has 15 residues. V lost 2 bases and J 2 bases, leaving 9 bases between the germline ends. The CDR3 protein is CASSQPARNTGELFF. CDR3 in DNA: TGTGCCAGCAGCCAACCCGCAAGAAACACCGGGGAGCTGTTTTTT.

V gene TRBV7-9 combines with J gene TRBJ1-1; no firm D call. Germline CDR1 SEHNR, CDR2 FQNEAQ (reference sequence). The CDR3 loop spans 16 amino acids. V was cut by 1 base and J by 1 base, with 13 bases left in between. Here the CDR3 DNA reads TGTGCCAGCAGCTTAGGAGACCCCAGCGGGAACACTGAAGCTTTCTTT. The encoded protein is CASSLGDPSGNTEAFF.